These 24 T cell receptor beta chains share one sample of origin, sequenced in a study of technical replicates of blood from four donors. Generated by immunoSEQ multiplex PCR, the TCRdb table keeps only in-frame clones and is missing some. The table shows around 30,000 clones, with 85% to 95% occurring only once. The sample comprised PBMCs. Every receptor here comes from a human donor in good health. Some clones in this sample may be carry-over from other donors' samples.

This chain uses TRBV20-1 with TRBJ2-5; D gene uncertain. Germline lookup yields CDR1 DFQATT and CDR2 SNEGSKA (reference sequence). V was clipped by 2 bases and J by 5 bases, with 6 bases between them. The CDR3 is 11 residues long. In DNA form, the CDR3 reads TGCAGTGCTAGAATAATGGAGACCCAGTACTTC. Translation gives CSARIMETQYF.

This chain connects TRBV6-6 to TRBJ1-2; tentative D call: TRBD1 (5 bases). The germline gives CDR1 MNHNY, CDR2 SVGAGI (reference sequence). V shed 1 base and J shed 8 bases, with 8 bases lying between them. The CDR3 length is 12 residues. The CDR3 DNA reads TGTGCCAGCAGTTACTTGGGGCAAGGCTACACCTTC. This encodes CASSYLGQGYTF.

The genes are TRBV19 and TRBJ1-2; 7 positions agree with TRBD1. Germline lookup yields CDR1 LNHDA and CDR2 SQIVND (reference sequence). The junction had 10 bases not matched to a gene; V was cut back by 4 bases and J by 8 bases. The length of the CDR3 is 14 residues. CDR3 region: CASSSTDRPGGYTF. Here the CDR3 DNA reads TGTGCCAGTAGTAGCACGGACAGGCCGGGCGGCTACACCTTC.

In DNA, the CDR3 is TGTGCCACCACTATTAGCGGGGGCGGCACAGATACGCAGTATTTT. It is translated as CATTISGGGTDTQYF. V gene TRBV10-3 combines with J gene TRBJ2-3; the match to TRBD2 covers 9 bases. Germline V gives CDR1 ENHRY, CDR2 SYGVKD. This CDR3 is 15 amino acids long. Trimming at V came to 10 bases and at J to 1 base, leaving 9 bases not matched to a gene.

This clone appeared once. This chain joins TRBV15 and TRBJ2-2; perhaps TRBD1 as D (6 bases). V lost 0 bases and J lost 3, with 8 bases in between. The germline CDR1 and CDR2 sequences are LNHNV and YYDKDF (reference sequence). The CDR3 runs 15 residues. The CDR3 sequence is CATSREQGHTGELFF. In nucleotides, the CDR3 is TGTGCCACCAGCAGAGAACAGGGACACACCGGGGAGCTGTTTTTT.

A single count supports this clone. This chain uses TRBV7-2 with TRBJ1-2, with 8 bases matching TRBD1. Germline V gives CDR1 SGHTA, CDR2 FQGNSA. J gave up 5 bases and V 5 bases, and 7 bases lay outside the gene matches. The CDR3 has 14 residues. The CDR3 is CASSRNRGLYGYTF. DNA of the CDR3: TGTGCCAGCAGCCGGAACAGGGGGTTGTATGGCTACACCTTC.

CDR3 sequence (DNA): TGTGCCAGCAGCGTTACAACTAGCTCCTACGAGCAGTACTTC. Protein product: CASSVTTSSYEQYF. V is TRBV6-1 and J is TRBJ2-7; tentative D call: TRBD2 (5 bases). Per the germline V gene, CDR1 is MNHNS and CDR2 is SASEGT. Trimming stripped 6 bases from V and 0 bases from J, with 12 bases between. This CDR3 contains 14 residues.

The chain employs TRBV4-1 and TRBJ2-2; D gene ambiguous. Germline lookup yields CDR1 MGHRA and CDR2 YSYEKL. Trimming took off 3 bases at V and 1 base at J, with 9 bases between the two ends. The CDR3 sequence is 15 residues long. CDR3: CASSHPRLNTGELFF. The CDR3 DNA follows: TGCGCCAGCAGCCATCCCCGACTGAACACCGGGGAGCTGTTTTTT.

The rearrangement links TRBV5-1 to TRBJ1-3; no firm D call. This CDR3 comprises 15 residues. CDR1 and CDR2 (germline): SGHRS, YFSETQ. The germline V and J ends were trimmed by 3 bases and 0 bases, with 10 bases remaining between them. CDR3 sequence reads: CASSSVGGSGNTIYF. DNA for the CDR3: TGCGCCAGCAGCTCTGTCGGTGGCTCTGGAAACACCATATATTTT.

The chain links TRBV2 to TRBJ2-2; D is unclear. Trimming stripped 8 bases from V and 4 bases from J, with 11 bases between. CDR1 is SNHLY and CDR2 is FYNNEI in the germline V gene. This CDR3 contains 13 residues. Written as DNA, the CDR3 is TGTGCCAGCGGAAGACTCGGCACCGGGGAGCTGTTTTTT. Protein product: CASGRLGTGELFF.

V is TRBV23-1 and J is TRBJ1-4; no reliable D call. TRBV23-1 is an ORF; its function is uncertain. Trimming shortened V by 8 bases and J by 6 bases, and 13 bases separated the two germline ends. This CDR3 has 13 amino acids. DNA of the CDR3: TGCGCCAGCCCGACAATACGAGATGAAAAACTGTTTTTT. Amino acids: CASPTIRDEKLFF.

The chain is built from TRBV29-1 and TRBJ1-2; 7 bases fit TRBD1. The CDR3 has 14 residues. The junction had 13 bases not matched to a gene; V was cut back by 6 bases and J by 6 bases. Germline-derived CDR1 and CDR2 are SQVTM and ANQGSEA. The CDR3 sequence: CSVFLRGQRDGYTF. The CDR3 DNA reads TGCAGCGTGTTTTTGAGGGGGCAGAGGGATGGCTACACCTTC.

CDR3 amino acids: CASSLGRGLDTEAFF. CDR3 nucleotides: TGCGCCAGCAGCTTGGGCAGGGGGCTCGACACTGAAGCTTTCTTT. The chain employs TRBV5-1 and TRBJ1-1; 8 bases are shared with TRBD1. This CDR3 has 15 residues. Germline CDR1 is SGHRS and CDR2 is YFSETQ. Trimming took 0 bases from V and 3 from J; bases not matched to a gene: 4.

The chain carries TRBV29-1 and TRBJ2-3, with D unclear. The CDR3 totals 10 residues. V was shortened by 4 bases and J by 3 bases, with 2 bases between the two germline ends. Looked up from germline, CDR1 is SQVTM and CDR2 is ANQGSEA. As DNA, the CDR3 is TGCAGCGTTGTAACAGATACGCAGTATTTT. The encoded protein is CSVVTDTQYF.

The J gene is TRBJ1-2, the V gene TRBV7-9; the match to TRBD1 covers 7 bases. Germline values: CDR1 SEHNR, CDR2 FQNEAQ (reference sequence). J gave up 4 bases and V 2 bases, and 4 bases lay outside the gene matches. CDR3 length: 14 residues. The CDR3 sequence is CASSLRGQTYGYTF. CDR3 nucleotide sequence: TGTGCCAGCAGCTTAAGGGGACAGACCTATGGCTACACCTTC.

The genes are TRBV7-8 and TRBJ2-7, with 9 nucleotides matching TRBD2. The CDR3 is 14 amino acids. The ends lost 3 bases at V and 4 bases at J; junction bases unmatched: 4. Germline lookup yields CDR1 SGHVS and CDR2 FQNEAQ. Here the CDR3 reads CASSLGLARYEQYF. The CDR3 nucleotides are TGTGCCAGCAGCTTGGGACTAGCTAGGTACGAGCAGTACTTC.

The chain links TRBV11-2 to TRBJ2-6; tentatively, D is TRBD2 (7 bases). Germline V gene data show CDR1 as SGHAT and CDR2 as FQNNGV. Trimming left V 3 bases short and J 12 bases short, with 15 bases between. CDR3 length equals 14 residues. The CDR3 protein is CASSFNTGRVVLTF. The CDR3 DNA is TGTGCCAGCAGCTTTAACACAGGGAGGGTCGTCCTGACTTTC.

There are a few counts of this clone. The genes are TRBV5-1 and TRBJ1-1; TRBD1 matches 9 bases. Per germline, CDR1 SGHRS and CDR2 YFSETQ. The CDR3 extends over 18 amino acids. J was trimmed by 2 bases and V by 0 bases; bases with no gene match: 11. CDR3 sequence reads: CASSLATGGQSRNTEAFF. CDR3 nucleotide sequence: TGCGCCAGCAGCTTGGCGACAGGGGGACAGTCCCGAAACACTGAAGCTTTCTTT.

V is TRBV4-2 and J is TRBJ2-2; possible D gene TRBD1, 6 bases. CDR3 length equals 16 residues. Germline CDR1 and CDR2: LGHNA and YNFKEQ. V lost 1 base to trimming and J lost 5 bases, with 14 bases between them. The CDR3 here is CASSQVRGRGTGELFF. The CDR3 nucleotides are TGTGCCAGCAGCCAAGTCAGGGGAAGAGGGACCGGGGAGCTGTTTTTT.

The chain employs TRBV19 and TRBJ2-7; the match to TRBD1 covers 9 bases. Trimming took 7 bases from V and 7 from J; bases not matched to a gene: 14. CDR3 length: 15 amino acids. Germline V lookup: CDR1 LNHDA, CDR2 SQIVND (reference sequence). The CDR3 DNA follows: TGTGCCAGTATCATAGGACAGGGGCGTTTGTGGGAGCAGTACTTC. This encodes CASIIGQGRLWEQYF.

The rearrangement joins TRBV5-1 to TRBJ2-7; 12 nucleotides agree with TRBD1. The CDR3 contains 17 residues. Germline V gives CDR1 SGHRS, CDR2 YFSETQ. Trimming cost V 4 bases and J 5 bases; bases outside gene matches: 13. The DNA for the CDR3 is TGCGCCAGCAGCCCTCTACATTTCCGGGACAGGGGGCACGAGCAGTACTTC. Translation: CASSPLHFRDRGHEQYF.

CDR3: CSAGDNYEQYF. The CDR3 coding sequence is TGCAGTGCTGGGGACAACTACGAGCAGTACTTC. The chain uses TRBV20-1 and TRBJ2-7, with a possible D match to TRBD1 (6 bases). In germline, CDR1 is DFQATT, CDR2 SNEGSKA (reference sequence). The V end lost 5 bases, the J end lost 3 bases, and 8 bases lay between the germline ends. This CDR3 contains 11 residues.

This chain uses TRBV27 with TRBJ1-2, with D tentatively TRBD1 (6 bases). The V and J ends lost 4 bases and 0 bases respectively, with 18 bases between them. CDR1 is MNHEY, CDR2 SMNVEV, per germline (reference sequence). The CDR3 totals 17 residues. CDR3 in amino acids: CASSSPSKTGSNYGYTF. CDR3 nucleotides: TGTGCCAGCAGTTCGCCCTCTAAGACAGGTTCTAACTATGGCTACACCTTC.

The CDR3 reads CASSWDMNTEAFF. CDR3 nucleotide sequence: TGTGCCAGCAGTTGGGACATGAACACTGAAGCTTTCTTT. This chain uses TRBV6-4 with TRBJ1-1; possibly TRBD1 for D (6 bases). CDR1 MRHNA and CDR2 SNTAGT come from the germline V gene. Trimming left V 5 bases short and J 0 bases short, with 7 bases between. This CDR3 has 13 residues.